This paragraph reports one TCR beta chain. The antigen is undetermined. These data originate in a study of T cell responses to AZD1222 COVID-19 vaccine. General study points: White British ancestry dominated among donors, who included more females, and clonal diversity was possibly underestimated.

TCRdb's copy holds only in-frame clones and misses some; the assay was immunoSEQ multiplex PCR. The sample consists of approximately 140,000 clones, over 85% of them appearing once. Sequenced here: peripheral blood, sampled on day 0 of AZD1222 vaccination. The sequence was collected from an adult in good health.

CDR3 region: CASSMDRTGDRDGYTF. In nucleotides, the CDR3 is TGTGCCAGTAGTATGGACCGGACAGGGGATAGGGATGGCTACACCTTC. The J gene is TRBJ1-2, the V gene TRBV19; 9 nucleotides line up with TRBD1. V trimming: 3 bases; J trimming: 6 bases; junction bases outside the gene matches: 11. The CDR3 is made up of 16 amino acids. Germline lookup yields CDR1 LNHDA and CDR2 SQIVND (reference sequence).